These 32 T cell receptor beta chains were all obtained from the same sample, sequenced in a study of identical twins. TCRdb fed the 5' RACE reads into MiXCR, producing one record per CDR3 protein. The profile shows hundreds of thousands of distinct CDR3 sequences, about a fifth of them singletons. These data also formed part of another study, on yellow fever vaccine responses in identical twins.

The source material was CD4+ T cells sorted from blood. The receptors originated from a woman under 30 in good health.

This clonotype was seen a handful of times. This rearrangement joins TRBV12-3 or TRBV12-4 to TRBJ2-2; 9 nucleotides agree with TRBD2. With 4 bases clipped from V and 5 bases from J, the junction kept 8 bases outside the gene matches. The CDR3 contains 16 residues. CDR3 sequence: CASSWEAGGLTGELFF. The CDR3 bases are TGTGCCAGCAGTTGGGAAGCGGGAGGCCTAACCGGGGAGCTGTTTTTT.

V gene TRBV20-1 combines with J gene TRBJ2-1, with 10 nucleotides matching TRBD1. The CDR3 loop spans 14 amino acids. CDR1 is DFQATT, CDR2 SNEGSKA, per germline (reference sequence). The junction had 3 bases not matched to a gene; V was cut back by 5 bases and J by 2 bases. For the CDR3, the DNA is TGCAGTGCTCCAGACAGGGGGCCCTACAATGAGCAGTTCTTC. This gives the protein CSAPDRGPYNEQFF.

V and J are TRBV10-1 and TRBJ2-1; D may be TRBD2 (5 bases). The CDR3 has 15 amino acids. Germline V gene data show CDR1 as WNHNN and CDR2 as SYGVQD (reference sequence). Trimming took off 4 bases at V and 5 bases at J, with 15 bases between the two ends. The CDR3 here is CASSAGGSGDNEQFF. In DNA form, the CDR3 reads TGCGCCAGCAGTGCTGGAGGAAGCGGTGACAATGAGCAGTTCTTC.

The chain is built from TRBV25-1 and TRBJ1-2, with D perhaps matching TRBD1 (6 bases). Trimming left V 10 bases short and J 4 bases short, with 13 bases between. CDR1 MGHDK and CDR2 SYGVNS come from the germline V gene. The CDR3 consists of 12 residues. CDR3 amino acids: CATRDITYGYTF. The CDR3 DNA follows: TGTGCCACCCGGGACATAACCTATGGCTACACCTTC.

This clonotype was seen repeatedly, ten times or more. The rearrangement links TRBV5-6 to TRBJ2-2, with TRBD1 matching 9 bases. The germline gives CDR1 SGHDT, CDR2 YYEEEE. The CDR3 is made up of 16 amino acids. The ends lost 2 bases at V and 2 bases at J; junction bases unmatched: 4. The CDR3 region is CASSLTGGANTGELFF. The CDR3, as DNA: TGTGCCAGCAGCTTAACAGGGGGCGCAAACACCGGGGAGCTGTTTTTT.

This clonotype showed up just a few times. This chain links TRBV19 with TRBJ2-7, with D maybe TRBD1 (6 bases). Germline V CDR1 and CDR2: LNHDA, SQIVND (reference sequence). V was cut by 3 bases and J by 2 bases, with 11 bases left in between. The CDR3 contains 14 residues. CDR3: CASSIPGEPYEQYF. The CDR3 DNA follows: TGTGCCAGTAGTATCCCAGGGGAACCCTACGAGCAGTACTTC. The entire variable domain, with the rest obtained from reference TRBV19 and TRBJ2-7, is as follows: DGGITQSPKYLFRKEGQNVTLSCEQNLNHDAMYWYRQDPGQGLRLIYYSQIVNDFQKGDIAEGYSVSREKKESFPLTVTSAQKNPTAFYLCASSIPGEPYEQYFGPGTRLTVT.

The chain uses TRBV20-1 and TRBJ2-1; D remains unclear. The V gene lost 6 bases and the J gene lost 7 bases, with 19 bases spanning the gap. This CDR3 is built from 14 residues. Germline V CDR1 and CDR2: DFQATT, SNEGSKA (reference sequence). In DNA form, the CDR3 reads TGCAGTGCCTGGGATCACAGATTTTCTAATGAGCAGTTCTTC. Residues: CSAWDHRFSNEQFF.

V is TRBV2 and J is TRBJ2-2; D is possibly TRBD2 (6 bases). The CDR3 contains 16 residues. Germline V gives CDR1 SNHLY, CDR2 FYNNEI. V lost 5 bases, J lost 1 base, and 14 bases lay in between. DNA for the CDR3: TGTGCCAGCAGTCTGGCGGGAACCAGGAACACCGGGGAGCTGTTTTTT. Translating gives CASSLAGTRNTGELFF.

This clonotype was seen ten or more times. The chain couples TRBV10-3 to TRBJ2-1, with TRBD1 matching 9 bases. This CDR3 region has 14 residues. Trimming removed 10 bases from V and 2 bases from J; junction bases left unmatched: 6. In germline, CDR1 is ENHRY, CDR2 SYGVKD. The CDR3 spells CASRGQGTYNEQFF. DNA for the CDR3: TGTGCCAGCCGGGGACAGGGCACCTACAATGAGCAGTTCTTC.

The rearrangement uses TRBV7-2 and TRBJ2-1, with 8 bases identical to TRBD2. J was trimmed by 8 bases and V by 5 bases; bases with no gene match: 11. CDR1 is SGHTA, CDR2 FQGNSA, per germline. The CDR3 covers 15 residues. The CDR3, as DNA: TGTGCCAGCAGCACCCACAGCGGGAGCGGATATGAGCAGTTCTTC. The encoded protein is CASSTHSGSGYEQFF.

This sequence joins TRBV20-1 and TRBJ2-3, with a possible D match to TRBD2 (5 bases). The germline V gene encodes CDR1 DFQATT and CDR2 SNEGSKA (reference sequence). V lost 0 bases to trimming and J lost 6 bases, with 16 bases between them. The CDR3 runs to 15 residues. The CDR3 coding sequence is TGCAGTGCTAGAGATCGGGGTCGCACAAAGGATACGCAGTATTTT. Its protein product is CSARDRGRTKDTQYF.

V usage is TRBV2 and J usage is TRBJ2-7; D is uncertain. CDR1 SNHLY and CDR2 FYNNEI come from the germline V gene. V lost 4 bases to trimming and J lost 1 base, with 5 bases between them. The CDR3 has 12 residues. For the CDR3, the DNA is TGTGCCAGCAGTGTCATGTCCTACGAGCAGTACGTC. Residues: CASSVMSYEQYV.

Ten or more counts support this clonotype. The rearrangement uses TRBV5-1 and TRBJ2-1, with D maybe TRBD1 (6 bases). The CDR3 length is 17 residues. Between the trimmed V and J ends, which lost 1 base and 0 bases, there was a span of 14 bases. Germline V lookup: CDR1 SGHRS, CDR2 YFSETQ. The CDR3 sequence is CASSLYFGTTSYNEQFF. CDR3 DNA sequence: TGCGCCAGCAGCTTGTACTTCGGGACAACCTCCTACAATGAGCAGTTCTTC.

V usage is TRBV12-3 or TRBV12-4 and J usage is TRBJ1-1, with D unclear. V shed 6 bases and J shed 2 bases, with 7 bases lying between them. The length of the CDR3 is 12 residues. The CDR3 sequence is CASRQNNTEAFF. CDR3 DNA sequence: TGTGCCAGCAGGCAGAACAACACTGAAGCTTTCTTT.

The chain employs TRBV7-9 and TRBJ2-7; 8 bases align to TRBD1. The CDR3 has 16 amino acids. V shed 1 base, J shed 4 bases, and the junction held 9 bases outside the gene matches. The V gene's germline CDR1 is SEHNR and CDR2 FQNEAQ (reference sequence). In DNA, the CDR3 is TGTGCCAGCAGCTTAGGGCGTTTGGACAGGGTGTACGAGCAGTACGTC. Protein sequence: CASSLGRLDRVYEQYV.

The V gene is TRBV28, the J gene TRBJ2-1; D is possibly TRBD1 (5 bases). Trimming pared 3 bases from V and 6 bases from J, leaving 12 bases between. The CDR3 is 14 residues long. Germline loops: CDR1 MDHEN, CDR2 SYDVKM. The CDR3 spells CASSFHRWGNEQFF. The CDR3 nucleotides read TGTGCCAGCAGTTTCCACAGGTGGGGCAATGAGCAGTTCTTC.

This clonotype was observed a few times. The chain links TRBV10-3 to TRBJ1-2; D is perhaps TRBD1 (5 bases). The V end lost 6 bases, the J end lost 2 bases, and 10 bases lay between the germline ends. CDR1 and CDR2 from the germline V gene are ENHRY and SYGVKD. This CDR3 region has 13 residues. The CDR3 coding sequence is TGTGCCATCAGGATACAGGAAAACTATGGCTACACCTTC. This encodes CAIRIQENYGYTF.

The J gene is TRBJ2-5, the V gene TRBV5-1, with D tentatively TRBD1 (6 bases). The germline CDR1 and CDR2 sequences are SGHRS and YFSETQ. This CDR3 has 13 amino acids. V lost 5 bases and J lost 2, with 10 bases in between. The CDR3 loop reads CASRQGSQETQYF. In DNA form, the CDR3 reads TGCGCCAGCAGGCAGGGGTCACAAGAGACCCAGTACTTC.

The rearrangement uses TRBV10-3 and TRBJ1-2; 7 nucleotides agree with TRBD1. The CDR3 is made up of 14 amino acids. Germline values: CDR1 ENHRY, CDR2 SYGVKD. Germline trimming cut 2 bases from V and 5 bases from J; bases unmatched to any gene: 5. CDR3 region: CAISETGDVYGYTF. DNA for the CDR3: TGTGCCATCAGTGAGACAGGGGACGTTTATGGCTACACCTTC.

This clonotype has just a few counts. The V call is TRBV3-1, the J call TRBJ2-7; a possible D gene is TRBD2 (6 bases). Trimming took off 0 bases at V and 3 bases at J, with 15 bases between the two ends. CDR1 is LGHDT and CDR2 is YNNKEL in the germline V gene (reference sequence). This CDR3 has 16 amino acids. CDR3: CASSQDLAGMIYEQYF. CDR3 DNA sequence: TGTGCCAGCAGCCAAGATCTGGCGGGAATGATCTACGAGCAGTACTTC.

This clonotype was seen ten or more times. At one boundary the junction diverges from the germline segment, which might be a read error. The rearrangement joins TRBV12-3 or TRBV12-4 to TRBJ1-1; no clear D. This CDR3 contains 13 residues. The CDR3 loop reads CASRPSPNTEAFF. DNA of the CDR3: TGTGCCAGCAGACCAAGCCCGAACACTGAGGCTTTCTTT.

The J gene is TRBJ2-2, the V gene TRBV4-2; D gene unclear. CDR1 LGHNA and CDR2 YNFKEQ come from the germline V gene. Trimming took 3 bases from V and 9 from J, leaving 11 bases between them. The length of the CDR3 is 13 residues. This CDR3 reads CASSHHSDRELFF. CDR3 DNA: TGTGCCAGCAGCCACCACTCAGACAGGGAGCTGTTTTTT.

This clonotype was seen a few times. The chain is built from TRBV3-1 and TRBJ2-2, with TRBD2 matching 9 bases. Germline-derived CDR1 and CDR2 are LGHDT and YNNKEL (reference sequence). The V gene end was trimmed by 4 bases and the J gene end by 4 bases; junction bases not matched to a gene: 4. The CDR3 runs 15 residues. CDR3 protein: CASSRGLAPTGELFF. As DNA, the CDR3 is TGTGCCAGCAGCCGAGGACTAGCGCCCACCGGGGAGCTGTTTTTT.

The chain combines TRBV5-1 with TRBJ2-3; D is possibly TRBD1 (6 bases). This CDR3 comprises 16 residues. Per germline, CDR1 SGHRS and CDR2 YFSETQ. Trimming removed 5 bases at V and 3 bases at J, with 19 bases between. In nucleotides, the CDR3 is TGCGCCAGCAGTTATGGTGTAGTCAGGGGTACAGATACGCAGTATTTT. As protein: CASSYGVVRGTDTQYF.

This clonotype was counted only a few times. CDR3 DNA: TGCGCCAGCAGCTCCGGGGAGAGCGGAACTGAAGCTTTCTTT. Protein product: CASSSGESGTEAFF. The chain carries TRBV5-1 and TRBJ1-1; D not resolved. The CDR3 extends over 14 amino acids. Per germline, CDR1 SGHRS and CDR2 YFSETQ. Between the trimmed V and J ends, which lost 3 bases and 5 bases, there was a span of 14 bases.

There are a few counts of this clonotype. The V and J genes are TRBV18 and TRBJ2-7; no definite D call. V lost 5 bases, J lost 2 bases, and 10 bases lay in between. CDR1 and CDR2 (germline): KGHSH, LQKENI. The CDR3 covers 13 residues. The CDR3 region is CASSGSDTYEQYF. The CDR3 DNA follows: TGTGCCAGCTCAGGCTCCGATACCTACGAGCAGTACTTC.

CDR3 in amino acids: CASSYGQGTEQFF. For the CDR3, the DNA is TGTGCCAGCAGTTACGGACAGGGGACTGAGCAGTTCTTC. This chain uses TRBV12-3 or TRBV12-4 with TRBJ2-1; 9 bases are shared with TRBD1. V lost 4 bases, J lost 9 bases, and 4 bases stayed unmatched. The CDR3 has 13 residues.

In its sample, this clonotype was seen a few times. This sequence joins TRBV7-9 and TRBJ2-1, with D perhaps matching TRBD2 (6 bases). Per the germline V gene, CDR1 is SEHNR and CDR2 is FQNEAQ (reference sequence). V was clipped by 6 bases and J by 8 bases, with 11 bases between them. There are 12 residues in the CDR3. The CDR3 bases are TGTGCCAGCAGGATGGAGGGGTATGAGCAGTTCTTC. This translates into CASRMEGYEQFF.

J is TRBJ2-6 and V is TRBV25-1; D ambiguous. The CDR3 has 16 residues. The germline CDR1 and CDR2 sequences are MGHDK and SYGVNS. V dropped 5 bases and J dropped 0 bases, with 11 bases sitting between them. Here the CDR3 DNA reads TGTGCCAGCAGTCGAAAATCTTCCTCTGGGGCCAACGTCCTGACTTTC. It translates to CASSRKSSSGANVLTF.

This chain joins TRBV7-6 and TRBJ1-4; no reliable D call. The CDR3 has 14 residues. Between the trimmed V and J ends, which lost 1 base and 5 bases, there was a span of 8 bases. CDR1 and CDR2 from the germline V gene are SGHVS and FNYEAQ. The CDR3 here is CASSLVSVNEKLFF. CDR3 DNA sequence: TGTGCCAGCAGCTTAGTGTCAGTAAATGAAAAACTGTTTTTT.

This clonotype was observed a handful of times. The chain combines TRBV20-1 with TRBJ2-5; weak D call: TRBD2 (5 bases). Germline V gene lookup returns CDR1 DFQATT and CDR2 SNEGSKA (reference sequence). V was trimmed by 6 bases and J by 2 bases, leaving 19 bases between them. CDR3 length: 15 amino acids. CDR3 amino acids: CSAIPRLPPQETQYF. Written as DNA, the CDR3 is TGCAGTGCGATCCCCCGACTACCACCGCAAGAGACCCAGTACTTC.

This clonotype was observed a few times. This rearrangement joins TRBV10-3 to TRBJ2-1, with D uncertain. In germline, CDR1 is ENHRY, CDR2 SYGVKD. V lost 10 bases and J 15 bases, leaving 10 bases between the germline ends. The CDR3 spans 8 residues. The chain's CDR3 is CASKARFF. The DNA of the CDR3 is TGTGCCAGCAAAGCCCGGTTCTTC.